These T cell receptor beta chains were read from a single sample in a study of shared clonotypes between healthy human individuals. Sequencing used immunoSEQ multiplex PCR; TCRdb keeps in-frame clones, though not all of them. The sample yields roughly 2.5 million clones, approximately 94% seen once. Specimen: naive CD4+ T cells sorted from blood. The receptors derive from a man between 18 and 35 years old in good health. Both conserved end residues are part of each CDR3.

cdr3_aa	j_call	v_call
CASLPGSGNQPQHF	TRBJ1-5	TRBV19
CASSLIGQGTDTQYF	TRBJ2-3	TRBV5-1
CASSIGGEGFAEQYF	TRBJ2-7	TRBV9
CSTQVSNQPQHF	TRBJ1-5	TRBV29-1
CASSLMSSGGASETQYF	TRBJ2-5	TRBV5-1
CASGLGAAGEADTQYF	TRBJ2-3	TRBV12-5
CASSGLTGGNSPLHF	TRBJ1-6	TRBV9
CASSLTGDGWNSPLHF	TRBJ1-6	TRBV7-3
CASSLQVMNTEAFF	TRBJ1-1	TRBV7-8
CASSRTSGNDEQFF	TRBJ2-1	TRBV5-4
CASSLAPLALLAQYF	TRBJ2-3	TRBV11-3
CASSLGTGAYEQYF	TRBJ2-7	TRBV5-1
CASSIPTAGDLDTQYF	TRBJ2-3	TRBV19
CASSGDRGWNTEAFF	TRBJ1-1	TRBV5-1
CASSPVLATDTQYF	TRBJ2-3	TRBV18
CASSGGLGANVLTF	TRBJ2-6	TRBV2
CASSRDQSYEQYF	TRBJ2-7	TRBV18
CASSLPGQGTDTQYF	TRBJ2-3	TRBV5-1